These T cell receptor beta chains were read from a single sample in a study of cytomegalovirus exposure and HLA in healthy donors. Sequencing used immunoSEQ multiplex PCR; TCRdb keeps in-frame clones, though not all of them. Of a few hundred thousand clones listed, approximately 70% were seen once; the top ten hold 1.8%. The sequenced material came from PBMCs. The receptors stem from a woman aged 25 to 39 in good health and CMV-seronegative. Each CDR3 is given with its conserved first and last residue. D genes are given only for firm matches. Clone size is shown for a subset of rows, as once, few, many or a class of expanded clone.

abundance	v_gene	d_gene	j_gene	CDR3aa	CDR3nt
few	TRBV6-6	.	TRBJ1-1	CASSYGAPGEMEAFF	TGTGCCAGCAGTTACGGGGCGCCAGGGGAAATGGAAGCTTTCTTT
few	TRBV9	.	TRBJ2-1	CASSVGSTNYNEQFF	TGTGCCAGCAGCGTAGGATCGACAAACTACAATGAGCAGTTCTTC
once	TRBV6-5	.	TRBJ2-4	CASSESDVGIQYF	TGTGCCAGCAGTGAAAGCGACGTCGGCATTCAGTACTTC
.	TRBV2	.	TRBJ2-7	CASKGGVGNREQYF	TGTGCCAGCAAGGGGGGGGTGGGCAACCGGGAGCAGTACTTC
.	TRBV2	.	TRBJ2-2	CASSYGTYTGELFF	TGTGCCAGCAGTTACGGGACTTACACCGGGGAGCTGTTTTTT
once	TRBV6-1	.	TRBJ1-2	CASTRGDSGDYGYTF	TGTGCCAGCACCCGGGGAGATTCAGGGGACTATGGCTACACCTTC
.	TRBV5-1	TRBD2	TRBJ2-3	CASSFGRGGTDTQYF	TGCGCCAGCAGCTTCGGGAGGGGGGGCACAGATACGCAGTATTTT
.	TRBV2	.	TRBJ1-2	CASSGQGFNYGYTF	TGTGCCAGCAGTGGTCAGGGTTTTAACTATGGCTACACCTTC
.	TRBV4-1	.	TRBJ2-3	CASSQATSTDTQYF	TGCGCCAGCAGCCAAGCAACTAGCACAGATACGCAGTATTTT
.	TRBV2	TRBD1	TRBJ1-3	CASRDTGGRGNTIYF	TGTGCCAGCAGGGATACAGGGGGTAGGGGAAACACCATATATTTT
.	TRBV29-1	TRBD2	TRBJ2-3	CSVGTSGALTDTQYF	TGCAGCGTAGGGACTAGCGGGGCCCTCACAGATACGCAGTATTTT
.	TRBV6-1	.	TRBJ2-3	CASTRSGGGRGREYF	TGTGCCAGCACCCGAAGCGGCGGGGGCCGGGGTAGGGAGTATTTT
.	TRBV5-1	TRBD2	TRBJ2-1	CAISPGLAGPSSYNEQFF	TGCGCCATCAGCCCCGGACTAGCGGGGCCTAGCTCCTACAATGAGCAGTTCTTC
.	TRBV19	TRBD1	TRBJ1-2	CASSIGGTVYGYTF	TGTGCCAGTAGTATAGGAGGGACAGTCTATGGCTACACCTTC
few	TRBV5-1	.	TRBJ1-4	CASSPTEDEKLFF	TGCGCCAGCAGCCCCACCGAGGATGAAAAACTGTTTTTT
.	TRBV6-1	TRBD2	TRBJ2-5	CASSELAGEQETQYF	TGTGCCAGCAGTGAACTAGCGGGAGAACAAGAGACCCAGTACTTC
.	TRBV25-1	.	TRBJ2-1	CASSNPEETSYNEQFF	TGTGCCAGCAGTAACCCTGAGGAAACCTCCTACAATGAGCAGTTCTTC
.	TRBV5-4	.	TRBJ2-7	CASSLGGGGPSYEQYF	TGTGCCAGCAGCTTGGGAGGGGGGGGGCCCTCCTACGAGCAGTACTTC
.	TRBV6-5	.	TRBJ1-5	CASSYSGGNQPQHF	TGTGCCAGCAGTTACTCGGGAGGGAACCAGCCCCAGCATTTT
.	TRBV11-1	.	TRBJ1-1	CASRRGQTGNTEAFF	TGTGCCAGCCGCCGGGGTCAAACGGGGAACACTGAAGCTTTCTTT
.	TRBV6-5	.	TRBJ2-2	CATGGNTGELFF	TGTGCCACTGGGGGCAACACCGGGGAGCTGTTTTTT
.	TRBV7-2	.	TRBJ2-7	CASSLFGGGEQYF	TGTGCCAGCAGCTTATTCGGAGGTGGTGAGCAGTACTTC
.	TRBV4-1	.	TRBJ2-7	CASSQGYLAREQYF	TGCGCCAGCAGCCAAGGGTATTTAGCGCGGGAGCAGTACTTC
.	TRBV4-1	.	TRBJ1-1	CASSQDVRVNTEAFF	TGCGCCAGCAGCCAAGATGTCAGGGTGAACACTGAAGCTTTCTTT
.	TRBV7-9	.	TRBJ2-3	CASSLSGRGGFSKQYF	TGTGCCAGCAGCTTGTCAGGGCGAGGTGGGTTCTCAAAGCAGTATTTT
.	TRBV11-2	TRBD2	TRBJ2-1	CASSFGLAAYNEQFF	TGTGCCAGCAGCTTCGGACTAGCGGCCTACAATGAGCAGTTCTTC
once	TRBV15	TRBD1	TRBJ1-2	CATSRAGGGYTF	TGTGCCACCAGCAGAGCAGGGGGCGGCTACACCTTC
once	TRBV14	TRBD2	TRBJ2-1	CASSQEAGGMWQFF	TGTGCCAGCAGCCAAGAGGCGGGAGGAATGTGGCAGTTCTTC
.	TRBV19	.	TRBJ2-2	CASSRSGLNTGELFF	TGTGCCAGTAGTAGGAGCGGACTGAACACCGGGGAGCTGTTTTTT
.	TRBV6-1	.	TRBJ1-2	CASSEDRRDRYGYTF	TGTGCCAGCAGTGAGGATCGCAGGGATCGGTATGGCTACACCTTC
few	TRBV9	.	TRBJ2-1	CASSVGGRHGEQFF	TGTGCCAGCAGCGTGGGGGGGCGGCATGGTGAGCAGTTCTTC
.	TRBV30	.	TRBJ1-4	CALRWGANEKLFF	TGTGCCTTACGTTGGGGAGCTAATGAAAAACTGTTTTTT
.	TRBV2	TRBD1	TRBJ2-3	CASSRTGGESTDTQYF	TGTGCCAGCAGTCGGACAGGGGGCGAGAGCACAGATACGCAGTATTTT
.	TRBV19	TRBD1	TRBJ2-7	CASSIWTGGSYEQYF	TGTGCCAGTAGTATCTGGACAGGGGGATCCTACGAGCAGTACTTC
.	TRBV2	TRBD1	TRBJ1-2	CASSEAGQDYGYTF	TGTGCCAGCAGTGAAGCAGGACAGGACTATGGCTACACCTTC
.	TRBV9	.	TRBJ2-2	CASSLSVSGTGELFF	TGTGCCAGCAGCCTAAGCGTCTCTGGGACCGGGGAGCTGTTTTTT
.	TRBV5-4	.	TRBJ2-3	CASSLGGPGRTDTQYF	TGTGCCAGCAGCTTGGGGGGCCCGGGTCGCACAGATACGCAGTATTTT
once	TRBV5-6	TRBD2	TRBJ2-5	CASSLLAGGETQYF	TGTGCCAGCAGCCTACTAGCGGGAGGGGAGACCCAGTACTTC
.	TRBV6-5	.	TRBJ2-7	CASSDTRGGEQYF	TGTGCCAGCAGTGATACCAGAGGAGGCGAGCAGTACTTC
.	TRBV6-4	.	TRBJ2-7	CASSDSRGLYF	TGTGCCAGCAGTGACTCCCGAGGTTTGTACTTC
once	TRBV5-5	.	TRBJ1-1	CASSSFTTGPNTEAFF	TGTGCCAGCAGCTCCTTTACGACAGGACCAAACACTGAAGCTTTCTTT